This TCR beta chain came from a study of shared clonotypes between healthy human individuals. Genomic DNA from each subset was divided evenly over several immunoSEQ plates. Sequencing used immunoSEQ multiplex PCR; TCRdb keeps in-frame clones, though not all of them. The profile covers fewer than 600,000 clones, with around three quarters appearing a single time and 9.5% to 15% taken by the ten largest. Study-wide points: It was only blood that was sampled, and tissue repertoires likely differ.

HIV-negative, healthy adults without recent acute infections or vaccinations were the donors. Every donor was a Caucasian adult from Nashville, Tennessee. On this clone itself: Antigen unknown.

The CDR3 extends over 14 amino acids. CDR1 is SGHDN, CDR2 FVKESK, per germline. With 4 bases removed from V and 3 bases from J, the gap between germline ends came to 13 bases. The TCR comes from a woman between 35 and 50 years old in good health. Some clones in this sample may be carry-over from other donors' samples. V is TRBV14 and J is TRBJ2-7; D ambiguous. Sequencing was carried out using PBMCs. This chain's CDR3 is CASSRVVNYYEQYF. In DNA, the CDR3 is TGTGCCAGCAGCCGAGTAGTTAATTACTACGAGCAGTACTTC.